The present T cell receptor (beta chain) was sequenced within a study of T cell repertoires in cytomegalovirus infection. The overall study: An indication of both CMV infection and matching HLA type came from public TCR beta signatures.

CDR1 is DFQATT and CDR2 is SNEGSKA in the germline V gene (reference sequence). Trimming removed 3 bases at V and 1 base at J, with 4 bases between. The CDR3 totals 12 residues. At least ten counts were recorded for this clonotype. The antigen is unknown. TCRdb reprocessed the reads with MiXCR, giving one entry per CDR3 protein. The repertoire includes around 440,000 distinct CDR3 sequences, roughly 10% of them detected once, and roughly 10% sits in the top ten. Study results and limitations: CMV carriers having the relevant HLA were flagged by cumulative public TCR beta family frequency. HLA-C-restricted TCR beta clonotypes specific for CMV led the ex vivo response.

This receptor was obtained from a human donor in good health (CMV status not recorded). Some clones in this sample may be carry-over from other donors' samples. The sequenced sample consisted of PBMCs. The chain uses TRBV20-1 and TRBJ1-5; D unclear. The CDR3 region has the DNA TGCAGTGCTAGTAGAAGCAATCAGCCCCAGCATTTT. Its protein is CSASRSNQPQHF.